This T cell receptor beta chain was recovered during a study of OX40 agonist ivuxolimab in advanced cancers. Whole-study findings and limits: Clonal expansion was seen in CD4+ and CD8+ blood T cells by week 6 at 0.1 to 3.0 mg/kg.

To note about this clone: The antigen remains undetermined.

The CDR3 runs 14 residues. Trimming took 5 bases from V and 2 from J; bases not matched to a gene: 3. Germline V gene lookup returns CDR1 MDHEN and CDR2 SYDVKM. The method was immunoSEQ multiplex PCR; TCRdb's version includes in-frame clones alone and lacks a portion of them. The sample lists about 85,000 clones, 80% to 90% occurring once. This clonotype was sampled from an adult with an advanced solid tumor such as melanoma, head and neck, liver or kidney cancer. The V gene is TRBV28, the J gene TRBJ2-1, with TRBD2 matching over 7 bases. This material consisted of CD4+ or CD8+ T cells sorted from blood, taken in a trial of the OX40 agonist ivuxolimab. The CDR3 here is CASSIAGTYNEQFF. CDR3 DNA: TGTGCCAGCAGTATAGCGGGCACCTACAATGAGCAGTTCTTC.